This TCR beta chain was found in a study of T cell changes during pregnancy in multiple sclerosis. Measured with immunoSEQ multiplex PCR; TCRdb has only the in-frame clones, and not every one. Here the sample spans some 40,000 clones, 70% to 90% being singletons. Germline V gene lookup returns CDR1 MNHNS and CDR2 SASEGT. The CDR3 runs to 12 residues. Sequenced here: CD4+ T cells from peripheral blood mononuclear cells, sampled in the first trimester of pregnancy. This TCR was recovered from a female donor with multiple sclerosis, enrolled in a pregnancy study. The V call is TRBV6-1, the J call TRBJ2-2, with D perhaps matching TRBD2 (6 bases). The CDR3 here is CATGRMTGELFF. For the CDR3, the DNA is TGTGCAACGGGGAGGATGACCGGGGAGCTGTTTTTT.